These T cell receptor beta chains were read from a single sample in a study of blood T cell repertoires in COVID-19. The assay was immunoSEQ multiplex PCR, and TCRdb's table has in-frame clones only and misses some. The table shows 250,000 or so clones, with 86% occurring only once. Material for sequencing was peripheral blood. The receptors stem from a man at least 80 years old with acute or convalescent COVID-19. CDR3s include the opening cysteine and the closing phenylalanine or tryptophan. The D gene is left open where the match is weak. Clone size is shown for a subset of rows, as once, few, many or a class of expanded clone.

CDR3 DNA: TGTGCCACCAGCAGGAGCGGGGTAAGAGGGGAGACCCAGTACTTC; CDR3 protein: CATSRSGVRGETQYF; D gene: TRBD2; J gene: TRBJ2-5; clone size: NA; V gene: TRBV15
CDR3 DNA: TGTGCCAGCACGGGGTCCTGGGGCACAGATACGCAGTATTTT; CDR3 protein: CASTGSWGTDTQYF; D gene: NA; J gene: TRBJ2-3; clone size: NA; V gene: TRBV6-5
CDR3 DNA: TGTGCCAGCAGTCGGACACCCCAGGGCGGGGAGCTGTTTTTT; CDR3 protein: CASSRTPQGGELFF; D gene: NA; J gene: TRBJ2-2; clone size: NA; V gene: TRBV27
CDR3 DNA: TGTGCCAGCTCTCCCCCGGGACTACTCTACGAGCAGTACTTC; CDR3 protein: CASSPPGLLYEQYF; D gene: TRBD2; J gene: TRBJ2-7; clone size: NA; V gene: TRBV18
CDR3 DNA: TGTGCCAGCAGCTTTAGCGGGGATCACTACGAGCAGTACTTC; CDR3 protein: CASSFSGDHYEQYF; D gene: TRBD2; J gene: TRBJ2-7; clone size: few; V gene: TRBV13
CDR3 DNA: TGCGCCAGCAGCGCCGACGACAGAGGCAATCAGCCCCAGCATTTT; CDR3 protein: CASSADDRGNQPQHF; D gene: NA; J gene: TRBJ1-5; clone size: NA; V gene: TRBV4-1
CDR3 DNA: TGTGCCAGCAGCTTTCAACTCGCGAATGAGCAGTTCTTC; CDR3 protein: CASSFQLANEQFF; D gene: NA; J gene: TRBJ2-1; clone size: NA; V gene: TRBV11-2
CDR3 DNA: TGTGCCACCAGCAGAGATAGGGGATCGACGCGCGCCAATGAGCAGTTCTTC; CDR3 protein: CATSRDRGSTRANEQFF; D gene: NA; J gene: TRBJ2-1; clone size: once; V gene: TRBV15
CDR3 DNA: TGTGCCAGTAGTATAGGGCAGGGAGGCTATGGCTACACCTTC; CDR3 protein: CASSIGQGGYGYTF; D gene: NA; J gene: TRBJ1-2; clone size: NA; V gene: TRBV19
CDR3 DNA: TGTGCCAGCAGTTTGAGTTACTACGAGCAGTACTTC; CDR3 protein: CASSLSYYEQYF; D gene: NA; J gene: TRBJ2-7; clone size: NA; V gene: TRBV28
CDR3 DNA: TGCGCCAGCAGCCAAGGCGGGGGGAACACCGGGGAGCTGTTTTTT; CDR3 protein: CASSQGGGNTGELFF; D gene: TRBD2; J gene: TRBJ2-2; clone size: NA; V gene: TRBV4-1
CDR3 DNA: TGCCTATCGGAGCTCCCGGCTGAAGCTTTCTTT; CDR3 protein: CLSELPAEAFF; D gene: NA; J gene: TRBJ1-1; clone size: NA; V gene: TRBV20-1
CDR3 DNA: TGTGCCGGGCGCGGGAGGGGGACCGGGGAGCTGTTTTTT; CDR3 protein: CAGRGRGTGELFF; D gene: TRBD2; J gene: TRBJ2-2; clone size: NA; V gene: TRBV2
CDR3 DNA: TGTGCCACCCACAGGACCCCTGAGCAGTTCTTC; CDR3 protein: CATHRTPEQFF; D gene: NA; J gene: TRBJ2-1; clone size: NA; V gene: TRBV28
CDR3 DNA: TGTGCCAGCTCCATGTCCCCGAACCAACATTTCCCCAATCAGCCCCAGCATTTT; CDR3 protein: CASSMSPNQHFPNQPQHF; D gene: NA; J gene: TRBJ1-5; clone size: NA; V gene: TRBV18
CDR3 DNA: TGTGCCAGCAGCTTGGAGGGGCCCCAAGAGACCCAGTACTTC; CDR3 protein: CASSLEGPQETQYF; D gene: NA; J gene: TRBJ2-5; clone size: few; V gene: TRBV5-6
CDR3 DNA: TGTGCCAGCAGCCTCAACAGGGAAATCACTGAAGCTTTCTTT; CDR3 protein: CASSLNREITEAFF; D gene: NA; J gene: TRBJ1-1; clone size: NA; V gene: TRBV6-5
CDR3 DNA: TGTGCCAGCAGACAATCAGGACAGGGGGGAAACTATGGCTACACCTTC; CDR3 protein: CASRQSGQGGNYGYTF; D gene: TRBD1; J gene: TRBJ1-2; clone size: NA; V gene: TRBV6-4
CDR3 DNA: TGTGCCAGCAGGAGGGACCCTGGAGGGGATACGCAGTATTTT; CDR3 protein: CASRRDPGGDTQYF; D gene: NA; J gene: TRBJ2-3; clone size: NA; V gene: TRBV5-8
CDR3 DNA: TGTGCCAGCAGCTTGGTAGCAGGGGCTAACTATGGCTACACCTTC; CDR3 protein: CASSLVAGANYGYTF; D gene: NA; J gene: TRBJ1-2; clone size: NA; V gene: TRBV5-4
CDR3 DNA: TGCGCCAGCAGCTTGGCGGGGAAGGAGCAGTACTTC; CDR3 protein: CASSLAGKEQYF; D gene: NA; J gene: TRBJ2-7; clone size: NA; V gene: TRBV5-1
CDR3 DNA: TGTGCCAGCAGTGGTTGGGCCCTCAATCAGCCCCAGCATTTT; CDR3 protein: CASSGWALNQPQHF; D gene: NA; J gene: TRBJ1-5; clone size: few; V gene: TRBV25-1
CDR3 DNA: TGTGCCAGCAGCCCCATGGCAGGGCAGACTGAAGCTTTCTTT; CDR3 protein: CASSPMAGQTEAFF; D gene: NA; J gene: TRBJ1-1; clone size: NA; V gene: TRBV5-5
CDR3 DNA: TGTGCCAGCAGCTTAACCGGGACAGGGGTTCAGTCACCCCTCCACTTT; CDR3 protein: CASSLTGTGVQSPLHF; D gene: TRBD1; J gene: TRBJ1-6; clone size: NA; V gene: TRBV11-2
CDR3 DNA: TGTGCCAGCAGTTTACGGACAGAAGACTATGGCTACACCTTC; CDR3 protein: CASSLRTEDYGYTF; D gene: NA; J gene: TRBJ1-2; clone size: NA; V gene: TRBV7-2
CDR3 DNA: TGCGCCAGCAGTGAGGGGGCGTCGGTAAACACTGAAGCTTTCTTT; CDR3 protein: CASSEGASVNTEAFF; D gene: TRBD1; J gene: TRBJ1-1; clone size: NA; V gene: TRBV5-1
CDR3 DNA: TGTGCCAGCAGCCCTCCGGGACTAGCGGGGGCCGGGGGGACAGATACGCAGTATTTT; CDR3 protein: CASSPPGLAGAGGTDTQYF; D gene: TRBD2; J gene: TRBJ2-3; clone size: NA; V gene: TRBV7-2
CDR3 DNA: TGTGCCAGCAGTTTAGGGGCATTGAACACCGGGGAGCTGTTTTTT; CDR3 protein: CASSLGALNTGELFF; D gene: NA; J gene: TRBJ2-2; clone size: NA; V gene: TRBV28
CDR3 DNA: TGCGCCAGCAGCTTGGCCCTCGCGTCAAGCACAGATACGCAGTATTTT; CDR3 protein: CASSLALASSTDTQYF; D gene: NA; J gene: TRBJ2-3; clone size: NA; V gene: TRBV5-1
CDR3 DNA: TGTGCCAGCAGCCGCCGGGACAGGGGCGCCGAGACCCAGTACTTC; CDR3 protein: CASSRRDRGAETQYF; D gene: TRBD1; J gene: TRBJ2-5; clone size: few; V gene: TRBV14
CDR3 DNA: TGTGCCAGCTCACTAGCCTCGGGCCTGGGGCTCTCCTACGAGCAGTACTTC; CDR3 protein: CASSLASGLGLSYEQYF; D gene: NA; J gene: TRBJ2-7; clone size: NA; V gene: TRBV18
CDR3 DNA: TGTGCCAGCAGCTCAGGACAGGGCAAATTCTCTGGAAACACCATATATTTT; CDR3 protein: CASSSGQGKFSGNTIYF; D gene: TRBD1; J gene: TRBJ1-3; clone size: NA; V gene: TRBV5-4
CDR3 DNA: TGTGCCAGCAGTTTAATCCGCGGGCAGCCCCAGCATTTT; CDR3 protein: CASSLIRGQPQHF; D gene: NA; J gene: TRBJ1-5; clone size: once; V gene: TRBV12-3/TRBV12-4
CDR3 DNA: TGTGCCAGCAGTTACACGGTCCTCCGGTCGAACACTGAAGCTTTCTTT; CDR3 protein: CASSYTVLRSNTEAFF; D gene: NA; J gene: TRBJ1-1; clone size: NA; V gene: TRBV6-2/TRBV6-3
CDR3 DNA: TGTGCCACCAGTGATGGGGCCGACAGACTCAATCAGCCCCAGCATTTT; CDR3 protein: CATSDGADRLNQPQHF; D gene: NA; J gene: TRBJ1-5; clone size: NA; V gene: TRBV24-1
CDR3 DNA: TGTGCCAGCAGCTTAGACCCGGGTAGAGCGAACGAGCAGTACTTC; CDR3 protein: CASSLDPGRANEQYF; D gene: NA; J gene: TRBJ2-7; clone size: NA; V gene: TRBV11-2
CDR3 DNA: TGTGCCAGCTCACCGGACAGGAATCAGCCCCAGCATTTT; CDR3 protein: CASSPDRNQPQHF; D gene: TRBD1; J gene: TRBJ1-5; clone size: NA; V gene: TRBV18
CDR3 DNA: TGTGCTAGCAGCTTATCTACAGGGGCCGGGGAGCTGTTTTTT; CDR3 protein: CASSLSTGAGELFF; D gene: TRBD1; J gene: TRBJ2-2; clone size: NA; V gene: TRBV7-7
CDR3 DNA: TGTGCCAGCAGTAACCGACAGGGGAATTCACCCCTCCACTTT; CDR3 protein: CASSNRQGNSPLHF; D gene: TRBD1; J gene: TRBJ1-6; clone size: NA; V gene: TRBV2
CDR3 DNA: TGTGCCAGAAGCTTGAAAAAACCGACAGCTATTGCCCGAACTGCAACTAATGAAAAACTGTTTTTT; CDR3 protein: CARSLKKPTAIARTATNEKLFF; D gene: NA; J gene: TRBJ1-4; clone size: few; V gene: TRBV5-3
CDR3 DNA: TGCAGTGCTAGTGACAGCGGGGGAAGCTCCTACGAGCAGTACTTC; CDR3 protein: CSASDSGGSSYEQYF; D gene: TRBD2; J gene: TRBJ2-7; clone size: NA; V gene: TRBV20-1
CDR3 DNA: TGTGCCAGCAGCACCCGGACAGGGGACGGAAAATCGGGTCGGACCTACGAGCAGTACTTC; CDR3 protein: CASSTRTGDGKSGRTYEQYF; D gene: TRBD1; J gene: TRBJ2-7; clone size: NA; V gene: TRBV3-1/TRBV3-2
CDR3 DNA: TGTGCCAGCAGCTTAGTAGGGGGCGCAAACACCGGGGAGCTGTTTTTT; CDR3 protein: CASSLVGGANTGELFF; D gene: TRBD1; J gene: TRBJ2-2; clone size: NA; V gene: TRBV7-6
CDR3 DNA: TGTGCCAGCAGCGGAAACAGTCTCAGCAATCAGCCCCAGCATTTT; CDR3 protein: CASSGNSLSNQPQHF; D gene: NA; J gene: TRBJ1-5; clone size: NA; V gene: TRBV9
CDR3 DNA: TGTGCCAGTAGTACCACAGGGGCAAATGAAAAACTGTTTTTT; CDR3 protein: CASSTTGANEKLFF; D gene: TRBD1; J gene: TRBJ1-4; clone size: few; V gene: TRBV19
CDR3 DNA: TGTGCCAGCTCATCCGGGACAGGGCGATTGGGGACTCGAGGAGGCTACACCTTC; CDR3 protein: CASSSGTGRLGTRGGYTF; D gene: TRBD1; J gene: TRBJ1-2; clone size: NA; V gene: TRBV18
CDR3 DNA: TGTGCCAGCAGCTTCCAAGGTCGGCGGGAGGGCCAGGGGGAGCTGTTTTTT; CDR3 protein: CASSFQGRREGQGELFF; D gene: TRBD2; J gene: TRBJ2-2; clone size: NA; V gene: TRBV7-6
CDR3 DNA: TGCAGTGCTAGTGTCGCGGGGATGAACACCGGGGAGCTGTTTTTT; CDR3 protein: CSASVAGMNTGELFF; D gene: NA; J gene: TRBJ2-2; clone size: NA; V gene: TRBV20-1
CDR3 DNA: TGTGCCAGCAGCTTGGAGGGACTAGCTATGAATGAGCAGTTCTTC; CDR3 protein: CASSLEGLAMNEQFF; D gene: TRBD2; J gene: TRBJ2-1; clone size: NA; V gene: TRBV5-6
CDR3 DNA: TGTGCCAGCAGTTTAATACAGGGCGAGCAGTACTTC; CDR3 protein: CASSLIQGEQYF; D gene: NA; J gene: TRBJ2-7; clone size: NA; V gene: TRBV28
CDR3 DNA: TGTGCCAGCAGGAGGACTAGCGGGAGGTGGGGCCCGACCGGGGAGCTGTTTTTT; CDR3 protein: CASRRTSGRWGPTGELFF; D gene: TRBD2; J gene: TRBJ2-2; clone size: few; V gene: TRBV3-1/TRBV3-2
CDR3 DNA: TGCGCCAGCAGCTCGGGGACAGGGGATTTCCTCTCTGGAAACACCATATATTTT; CDR3 protein: CASSSGTGDFLSGNTIYF; D gene: TRBD1; J gene: TRBJ1-3; clone size: NA; V gene: TRBV5-1
CDR3 DNA: TGTGCCAGCAGCTTGCGCCGACAGGTCAATAGCAATCAGCCCCAGCATTTT; CDR3 protein: CASSLRRQVNSNQPQHF; D gene: NA; J gene: TRBJ1-5; clone size: few; V gene: TRBV5-6
CDR3 DNA: TGTGCCAGTAGTATAGGCGGGGTCCTCAGGAGTCACGAGCAGTACTTC; CDR3 protein: CASSIGGVLRSHEQYF; D gene: NA; J gene: TRBJ2-7; clone size: NA; V gene: TRBV19
CDR3 DNA: TGTGCCAGCCGCCTTGACAGTGGGGGCGGCTACACCTTC; CDR3 protein: CASRLDSGGGYTF; D gene: NA; J gene: TRBJ1-2; clone size: NA; V gene: TRBV5-4
CDR3 DNA: TGTGCCAGCAGCGCCGGACAGGTTCTCAATCAGCCCCAGCATTTT; CDR3 protein: CASSAGQVLNQPQHF; D gene: TRBD1; J gene: TRBJ1-5; clone size: NA; V gene: TRBV2
CDR3 DNA: TGCGCCAGCAGCTCGTTCTTGACTGGAGCCCAAGAGACCCAGTACTTC; CDR3 protein: CASSSFLTGAQETQYF; D gene: NA; J gene: TRBJ2-5; clone size: NA; V gene: TRBV5-1
CDR3 DNA: TGTGCCAGCAGCTTACAGGGACAGCCCCCGGGAGGCTACACCTTC; CDR3 protein: CASSLQGQPPGGYTF; D gene: TRBD1; J gene: TRBJ1-2; clone size: NA; V gene: TRBV7-2
CDR3 DNA: TGTGCCACCTGGGGACAGGATTTAGCTAACTATGGCTACACCTTC; CDR3 protein: CATWGQDLANYGYTF; D gene: TRBD1; J gene: TRBJ1-2; clone size: few; V gene: TRBV24-1
CDR3 DNA: TGTGCCAGCAGCCAGTTCGAGGGTCCGAGGGCTTTCTTT; CDR3 protein: CASSQFEGPRAFF; D gene: NA; J gene: TRBJ1-1; clone size: NA; V gene: TRBV14